A selection of T cell receptor beta chains follows, all from one sample in a study of cytomegalovirus exposure and HLA in healthy donors. Libraries were prepared by immunoSEQ multiplex PCR; TCRdb keeps only in-frame clonotypes and omits some of them. Among roughly 130,000 clones, approximately 84% were seen once, and the ten largest hold roughly 1.9%. The sequencing input was PBMCs. All receptors derive from a woman aged 40 to 50 in good health and CMV-seronegative. Both conserved end residues are trimmed from each CDR3. Each record gives: V gene, CDR3 length, clone size, J gene, CDR3 protein. Clone sizes are given selectively: once, few, many, or a class where the clone is expanded.

v_gene: TRBV6-1; len: 12; abundance: NA; j_gene: TRBJ2-1; CDR3aa: ASSTAAGGNEQF
v_gene: TRBV5-3; len: 15; abundance: NA; j_gene: TRBJ2-7; CDR3aa: ARSLVVATGTSDEQY
v_gene: TRBV29-1; len: 13; abundance: once; j_gene: TRBJ1-2; CDR3aa: SVEDPDRVDYGYT
v_gene: TRBV18; len: 12; abundance: NA; j_gene: TRBJ2-1; CDR3aa: ASSQAGGWNEQF
v_gene: TRBV5-1; len: 14; abundance: NA; j_gene: TRBJ2-3; CDR3aa: ASSLIRAGGPDTQY
v_gene: TRBV2; len: 11; abundance: NA; j_gene: TRBJ1-3; CDR3aa: ASTQFSGNTIY
v_gene: TRBV30; len: 10; abundance: NA; j_gene: TRBJ2-5; CDR3aa: AWNSGQETQY
v_gene: TRBV6-5; len: 9; abundance: NA; j_gene: TRBJ2-7; CDR3aa: ASSSAGIQY
v_gene: TRBV5-1; len: 10; abundance: once; j_gene: TRBJ2-7; CDR3aa: ASGTGGYEQY
v_gene: TRBV27; len: 13; abundance: NA; j_gene: TRBJ2-7; CDR3aa: ASSYTGLPSYEQY
v_gene: TRBV2; len: 13; abundance: few; j_gene: TRBJ1-6; CDR3aa: ASSAHREPNSPLH
v_gene: TRBV14; len: 11; abundance: NA; j_gene: TRBJ1-2; CDR3aa: ASSPPGAYGYT
v_gene: TRBV9; len: 12; abundance: NA; j_gene: TRBJ1-2; CDR3aa: ASNPLGGNYGYT
v_gene: TRBV27; len: 11; abundance: NA; j_gene: TRBJ2-1; CDR3aa: ASRQGAANEQF
v_gene: TRBV14; len: 10; abundance: NA; j_gene: TRBJ2-3; CDR3aa: ASSQGFGTQY
v_gene: TRBV5-1; len: 16; abundance: NA; j_gene: TRBJ2-7; CDR3aa: ASSTGTSGRWGSYEQY
v_gene: TRBV4-1; len: 14; abundance: NA; j_gene: TRBJ2-5; CDR3aa: ASSQDLLTGEETQY
v_gene: TRBV6-5; len: 11; abundance: NA; j_gene: TRBJ1-5; CDR3aa: ASSSPHLLTQH
v_gene: TRBV2; len: 13; abundance: NA; j_gene: TRBJ1-2; CDR3aa: ASSELRGANYGYT
v_gene: TRBV6-5; len: 12; abundance: NA; j_gene: TRBJ1-2; CDR3aa: ASSYSGQDYGYT
v_gene: TRBV2; len: 13; abundance: few; j_gene: TRBJ2-3; CDR3aa: ASSARGLARDTQY
v_gene: TRBV10-3; len: 10; abundance: NA; j_gene: TRBJ1-5; CDR3aa: AISDGEQPQH
v_gene: TRBV15; len: 11; abundance: NA; j_gene: TRBJ2-7; CDR3aa: ATSSLQAYEQY
v_gene: TRBV29-1; len: 12; abundance: NA; j_gene: TRBJ2-6; CDR3aa: SVYTGAGANVLT
v_gene: TRBV19; len: 13; abundance: NA; j_gene: TRBJ2-7; CDR3aa: ASSFGLAGGYEQY
v_gene: TRBV6-5; len: 11; abundance: once; j_gene: TRBJ2-2; CDR3aa: ATGGASTGELF
v_gene: TRBV7-2; len: 12; abundance: few; j_gene: TRBJ1-4; CDR3aa: ASSLTGGNPKLF
v_gene: TRBV5-1; len: 12; abundance: NA; j_gene: TRBJ2-3; CDR3aa: ASSRQGGTDTQY
v_gene: TRBV5-1; len: 14; abundance: NA; j_gene: TRBJ2-7; CDR3aa: ASSLTGSGQSYEQY
v_gene: TRBV6-1; len: 13; abundance: NA; j_gene: TRBJ2-5; CDR3aa: ASSVDRILLETQY
v_gene: TRBV6-5; len: 13; abundance: NA; j_gene: TRBJ1-1; CDR3aa: ASSYSAAANTEAF
v_gene: TRBV4-2; len: 11; abundance: NA; j_gene: TRBJ1-2; CDR3aa: ASSPQGTYGYT
v_gene: TRBV5-1; len: 13; abundance: NA; j_gene: TRBJ2-7; CDR3aa: ASSLDFSGLNEQY
v_gene: TRBV10-3; len: 19; abundance: NA; j_gene: TRBJ2-6; CDR3aa: AISELTSGRALTSGANVLT
v_gene: TRBV6-1; len: 12; abundance: NA; j_gene: TRBJ2-5; CDR3aa: ASSRSLSQETQY
v_gene: TRBV13; len: 15; abundance: NA; j_gene: TRBJ1-2; CDR3aa: ASSSRQGKVDGYGYT
v_gene: TRBV2; len: 13; abundance: NA; j_gene: TRBJ2-7; CDR3aa: ASSEAILSSYEQY
v_gene: TRBV2; len: 14; abundance: few; j_gene: TRBJ2-1; CDR3aa: ASSDPTSGRRNEQF
v_gene: TRBV5-1; len: 9; abundance: NA; j_gene: TRBJ2-7; CDR3aa: ASRVQNEQY
v_gene: TRBV28; len: 13; abundance: NA; j_gene: TRBJ2-7; CDR3aa: ASSTTGTSTYEQY
v_gene: TRBV5-1; len: 12; abundance: NA; j_gene: TRBJ2-7; CDR3aa: ASSLQEGAHEQY
v_gene: TRBV10-3; len: 19; abundance: NA; j_gene: TRBJ2-7; CDR3aa: AISESRRLGGGRLFSYEQY
v_gene: TRBV5-6; len: 12; abundance: once; j_gene: TRBJ2-7; CDR3aa: ASRQTGGSYEQY
v_gene: TRBV7-9; len: 13; abundance: NA; j_gene: TRBJ1-4; CDR3aa: ASSSAGRFDEKLF
v_gene: TRBV28; len: 19; abundance: NA; j_gene: TRBJ2-6; CDR3aa: ASSSTPEASGDHSGANVLT
v_gene: TRBV5-6; len: 12; abundance: NA; j_gene: TRBJ1-3; CDR3aa: ASSLRSSGNTIY
v_gene: TRBV28; len: 12; abundance: NA; j_gene: TRBJ1-2; CDR3aa: ASSFQGALPGYT
v_gene: TRBV7-2; len: 14; abundance: NA; j_gene: TRBJ2-1; CDR3aa: ASSLFPGGSYNEQF
v_gene: TRBV28; len: 10; abundance: few; j_gene: TRBJ1-2; CDR3aa: ASSWGQGGYT
v_gene: TRBV7-2; len: 13; abundance: NA; j_gene: TRBJ2-2; CDR3aa: ASSLTGANTGELF
v_gene: TRBV6-5; len: 11; abundance: NA; j_gene: TRBJ2-1; CDR3aa: ASSIGGRDEQF
v_gene: TRBV6-5; len: 13; abundance: NA; j_gene: TRBJ1-1; CDR3aa: ASSYLGTGDISAF
v_gene: TRBV19; len: 13; abundance: NA; j_gene: TRBJ1-1; CDR3aa: ASSTDMFEYTEAF
v_gene: TRBV5-5; len: 14; abundance: NA; j_gene: TRBJ1-1; CDR3aa: ASSLDAGRPSTEAF
v_gene: TRBV5-1; len: 11; abundance: NA; j_gene: TRBJ1-1; CDR3aa: ASLGQPNTEAF
v_gene: TRBV11-2; len: 15; abundance: NA; j_gene: TRBJ2-3; CDR3aa: ASSLGVTSGNTDTQY
v_gene: TRBV6-4; len: 13; abundance: few; j_gene: TRBJ2-1; CDR3aa: ASSEGSGSDWEQF
v_gene: TRBV7-8; len: 14; abundance: few; j_gene: TRBJ2-5; CDR3aa: ASSLHRDRGSRDQY
v_gene: TRBV30; len: 11; abundance: NA; j_gene: TRBJ2-7; CDR3aa: AWSGDRFYEQY